Listed below are T cell receptor beta chains from one sample, sequenced in a study of CD4+ T cells in melanoma. Some clones are missing from TCRdb's copy, which holds only in-frame ones; the method was immunoSEQ multiplex PCR. Among more than 90,000 clones listed, about 92% were seen once. The sequencing input was peripheral blood. All receptors come from a human donor with melanoma. Each CDR3 is given with its conserved first and last residue. The order of the fields is clone size, J gene, V gene, D gene, CDR3 DNA, CDR3 protein. D genes are given only for firm matches. Part of the rows lack a size; the others show once, few, many or a class for expanded clones.

clone_size: .
j_call: TRBJ1-6
v_call: TRBV6-1
d_call: .
cdr3_nt: TGTGCCAGCAGTGAAGGCAGGGATTCACCCCTCCACTTT
cdr3_aa: CASSEGRDSPLHF

clone_size: once
j_call: TRBJ2-3
v_call: TRBV7-2
d_call: TRBD2
cdr3_nt: TGTGCCAGCAGCCAAACTAGCGGGACTGGGACAGATACGCAGTATTTT
cdr3_aa: CASSQTSGTGTDTQYF

clone_size: .
j_call: TRBJ2-3
v_call: TRBV5-4
d_call: TRBD1
cdr3_nt: TGTGCCAGCAGCCTTAGGACAGGAAGCACAGATACGCAGTATTTT
cdr3_aa: CASSLRTGSTDTQYF

clone_size: .
j_call: TRBJ1-6
v_call: TRBV7-2
d_call: .
cdr3_nt: TGTGCCAGCAGCTTAGACCAGGGGCCCCTCCACTTT
cdr3_aa: CASSLDQGPLHF

clone_size: .
j_call: TRBJ2-1
v_call: TRBV7-9
d_call: TRBD2
cdr3_nt: TGTGCCAGCAGCTTAGAACCTAGCGGGAGAACCTACAATGAGCAGTTCTTC
cdr3_aa: CASSLEPSGRTYNEQFF

clone_size: few
j_call: TRBJ1-2
v_call: TRBV10-3
d_call: .
cdr3_nt: TGTGCCGCTAGGGGGAACTATGGCTACACCTTC
cdr3_aa: CAARGNYGYTF

clone_size: .
j_call: TRBJ2-3
v_call: TRBV6-6
d_call: TRBD2
cdr3_nt: TGTGCCAGCAGAGGCGGGGGGGCCGGAGATACGCAGTATTTT
cdr3_aa: CASRGGGAGDTQYF

clone_size: .
j_call: TRBJ1-5
v_call: TRBV19
d_call: .
cdr3_nt: TGTGCCAGTAGTATTCGTGAAAATCAGCCCCAGCATTTT
cdr3_aa: CASSIRENQPQHF

clone_size: once
j_call: TRBJ2-7
v_call: TRBV7-2
d_call: TRBD2
cdr3_nt: TGTGCCAGCAGCCAGCGGGGGGGGACCTACGAGCAGTACTTC
cdr3_aa: CASSQRGGTYEQYF

clone_size: .
j_call: TRBJ1-1
v_call: TRBV11-2
d_call: .
cdr3_nt: TGTGCCAGCAGCTCTATCTACAGAAACTTTTATGCTTTCTTT
cdr3_aa: CASSSIYRNFYAFF

clone_size: once
j_call: TRBJ2-7
v_call: TRBV9
d_call: TRBD2
cdr3_nt: TGTGCCAGCAGCGTAGACTCTAGCGGATCGGTGCGAGAGCAGTACTTC
cdr3_aa: CASSVDSSGSVREQYF

clone_size: once
j_call: TRBJ2-3
v_call: TRBV11-2
d_call: .
cdr3_nt: TGTGCCAGCAGTCGTTTGGGGGGAGCGTACTCCACAGATACGCAGTATTTT
cdr3_aa: CASSRLGGAYSTDTQYF

clone_size: once
j_call: TRBJ2-3
v_call: TRBV4-3
d_call: TRBD2
cdr3_nt: TGCGCCAGCAGCCTAACCGGGACTAGCGGCACAGATACGCAGTATTTT
cdr3_aa: CASSLTGTSGTDTQYF

clone_size: .
j_call: TRBJ2-5
v_call: TRBV4-2
d_call: TRBD2
cdr3_nt: TGTGCCAGCAGCCAAGTACTGCGGGGGGGAGTGAAGACCCAGTACTTC
cdr3_aa: CASSQVLRGGVKTQYF

clone_size: once
j_call: TRBJ1-2
v_call: TRBV21-1
d_call: .
cdr3_nt: TGTGCCAGCAGCAAAGGCAGTCGAGGGGGGCCGGACCAGGGCTACACCTTC
cdr3_aa: CASSKGSRGGPDQGYTF

clone_size: .
j_call: TRBJ2-7
v_call: TRBV2
d_call: .
cdr3_nt: TGTGCCAGCAGTGATTGGAGGATGGCCTACGAGCAGTACTTC
cdr3_aa: CASSDWRMAYEQYF

clone_size: .
j_call: TRBJ1-2
v_call: TRBV6-1
d_call: .
cdr3_nt: TGTGCCAGCAGTGAAGGGGGGAGCGGGTATGGCTACACCTTC
cdr3_aa: CASSEGGSGYGYTF

clone_size: .
j_call: TRBJ2-1
v_call: TRBV27
d_call: .
cdr3_nt: TGTGCCAGCAGCCTCCCCGGGAATGAGCAGTTCTTC
cdr3_aa: CASSLPGNEQFF

clone_size: once
j_call: TRBJ1-5
v_call: TRBV2
d_call: .
cdr3_nt: TGTGCCCCCCCTCCCTCCTGCGTCGGAAATAGCAATCAGCCCCAGCATTTT
cdr3_aa: CAPPPSCVGNSNQPQHF

clone_size: .
j_call: TRBJ2-1
v_call: TRBV14
d_call: .
cdr3_nt: TGTGCCAGCAGCCAAGATCGTCTAGGATATTTCTTC
cdr3_aa: CASSQDRLGYFF

clone_size: once
j_call: TRBJ2-4
v_call: TRBV18
d_call: .
cdr3_nt: TGTGCCAGCTCACCCGGGAGCGAAAACATTCAGTACTTC
cdr3_aa: CASSPGSENIQYF

clone_size: .
j_call: TRBJ2-2
v_call: TRBV25-1
d_call: .
cdr3_nt: TGTGCCAGCAGTGCCAAGACAGGGAGGTCTTCCGGGGAGCTGTTTTTT
cdr3_aa: CASSAKTGRSSGELFF

clone_size: .
j_call: TRBJ2-7
v_call: TRBV28
d_call: TRBD1
cdr3_nt: TGTGCCAGCAGTTTATATGCCCGACAGGGCTACGAGCAGTACTTC
cdr3_aa: CASSLYARQGYEQYF

clone_size: .
j_call: TRBJ1-1
v_call: TRBV19
d_call: .
cdr3_nt: TGTGCCAGTAGCGGACAAACGAACACTGAAGCTTTCTTT
cdr3_aa: CASSGQTNTEAFF

clone_size: once
j_call: TRBJ2-5
v_call: TRBV14
d_call: TRBD2
cdr3_nt: TGTGCCAGCAGCTGGACTAGCGGGAGAGTAGAGACCCAGTACTTC
cdr3_aa: CASSWTSGRVETQYF

clone_size: .
j_call: TRBJ2-7
v_call: TRBV5-4
d_call: .
cdr3_nt: TGTGCCAGCAGCTTGGGACTAACGGGTACCTACGAGCAGTACTTC
cdr3_aa: CASSLGLTGTYEQYF

clone_size: .
j_call: TRBJ1-1
v_call: TRBV7-9
d_call: .
cdr3_nt: TGTGCCAGCAGCTTAGACGTGGGGAACACTGAAGCTTTCTTT
cdr3_aa: CASSLDVGNTEAFF

clone_size: .
j_call: TRBJ1-2
v_call: TRBV6-1
d_call: .
cdr3_nt: TGTGCCAGCAGCAGAAGAGACTATGGCTACACCTTC
cdr3_aa: CASSRRDYGYTF

clone_size: once
j_call: TRBJ2-7
v_call: TRBV23-1
d_call: .
cdr3_nt: TGCGCCAGCAGGCCGACCGAGGGGGACTCCTACGAGCAGTACTTC
cdr3_aa: CASRPTEGDSYEQYF

clone_size: .
j_call: TRBJ2-3
v_call: TRBV7-9
d_call: .
cdr3_nt: TGTGCCAGCAGCCCGGTAGGGTACACAGATACGCAGTATTTT
cdr3_aa: CASSPVGYTDTQYF

clone_size: .
j_call: TRBJ1-3
v_call: TRBV9
d_call: TRBD1
cdr3_nt: TGTGCCAGCAGCGAGTCCAGGGGGTGGTGGGGAAACACCATATATTTT
cdr3_aa: CASSESRGWWGNTIYF

clone_size: .
j_call: TRBJ1-4
v_call: TRBV10-2
d_call: .
cdr3_nt: TGCGCCAGCAGCGCAGGGGAAACGGGGGGTGAAAAACTGTTTTTT
cdr3_aa: CASSAGETGGEKLFF

clone_size: .
j_call: TRBJ2-1
v_call: TRBV7-2
d_call: .
cdr3_nt: TGTGCCAGCAGCGCCACTATGAGCTCCTACAATGAGCAGTTCTTC
cdr3_aa: CASSATMSSYNEQFF

clone_size: .
j_call: TRBJ1-1
v_call: TRBV27
d_call: TRBD1
cdr3_nt: TGTGCCAGCAGGATACAGGGGATGAACACTGAAGCTTTCTTT
cdr3_aa: CASRIQGMNTEAFF

clone_size: .
j_call: TRBJ1-3
v_call: TRBV6-1
d_call: .
cdr3_nt: TGTGCCAGCACCAGGGGAAGGGAGTACACCATATATTTT
cdr3_aa: CASTRGREYTIYF

clone_size: once
j_call: TRBJ1-5
v_call: TRBV30
d_call: .
cdr3_nt: TGTGCCTGGACATTGGGGAGGGATGCGCAGCCCCAGCATTTT
cdr3_aa: CAWTLGRDAQPQHF

clone_size: .
j_call: TRBJ2-2
v_call: TRBV9
d_call: TRBD1
cdr3_nt: TGTGCCAGCAGCGTAGCCGACAGGGGGCGTGGGGAGCTGTTTTTT
cdr3_aa: CASSVADRGRGELFF

clone_size: .
j_call: TRBJ1-5
v_call: TRBV19
d_call: .
cdr3_nt: TGTGCCAGTAGTATAGAAGTAAGAGGGCCCAATCAGCCCCAGCATTTT
cdr3_aa: CASSIEVRGPNQPQHF

clone_size: .
j_call: TRBJ1-2
v_call: TRBV30
d_call: .
cdr3_nt: TGTGCCTGGAGTGAACAGGGCCGGAGGTATGGCTACACCTTC
cdr3_aa: CAWSEQGRRYGYTF

clone_size: .
j_call: TRBJ2-5
v_call: TRBV5-3
d_call: .
cdr3_nt: TGTGCCAGAAGCCCGGAGGCAGGTTCGACGGAGACCCAGTACTTC
cdr3_aa: CARSPEAGSTETQYF

clone_size: .
j_call: TRBJ2-1
v_call: TRBV7-2
d_call: TRBD2
cdr3_nt: TGTGCCAGCAGCCAACCTAGCGGGAGGCACAATGAGCAGTTCTTC
cdr3_aa: CASSQPSGRHNEQFF

clone_size: .
j_call: TRBJ2-3
v_call: TRBV30
d_call: TRBD2
cdr3_nt: TGTGCCTGGAGTGTACTTCGGCTAGCGGGGTACTCAGATACGCAGTATTTT
cdr3_aa: CAWSVLRLAGYSDTQYF

clone_size: .
j_call: TRBJ2-5
v_call: TRBV5-1
d_call: .
cdr3_nt: TGCGCCAGCAGCCAAGTTTTGGGACTCGGAGAGACCCAGTACTTC
cdr3_aa: CASSQVLGLGETQYF

clone_size: once
j_call: TRBJ1-5
v_call: TRBV15
d_call: .
cdr3_nt: TGTGCCACCAGCAGAGATCCAGTGTCGGATCAGCCCCAGCATTTT
cdr3_aa: CATSRDPVSDQPQHF

clone_size: .
j_call: TRBJ1-6
v_call: TRBV5-4
d_call: .
cdr3_nt: TGTGCCAGCAGCTTGGTCCAGAGTAATTCACCCCTCCACTTT
cdr3_aa: CASSLVQSNSPLHF

clone_size: .
j_call: TRBJ2-3
v_call: TRBV4-3
d_call: TRBD2
cdr3_nt: TGCGCCAGCAGCCGCGGCGGGGGGGACCCTTTGGGCACAGATACGCAGTATTTT
cdr3_aa: CASSRGGGDPLGTDTQYF

clone_size: .
j_call: TRBJ1-2
v_call: TRBV7-9
d_call: TRBD1
cdr3_nt: TGTGCCAGCAGCTCGACAGGGGAATACTATGGCTACACCTTC
cdr3_aa: CASSSTGEYYGYTF

clone_size: .
j_call: TRBJ1-2
v_call: TRBV25-1
d_call: .
cdr3_nt: TGTGCCAGCAGTTTTAGTGGCTATGGCTACACCTTC
cdr3_aa: CASSFSGYGYTF

clone_size: .
j_call: TRBJ2-7
v_call: TRBV6-6
d_call: .
cdr3_nt: TGTGCCAGCACCCGAGAAGCCGACTACGAGCAGTACTTC
cdr3_aa: CASTREADYEQYF

clone_size: .
j_call: TRBJ2-7
v_call: TRBV29-1
d_call: .
cdr3_nt: TGCAGCGTTGAAGAAGGGCCGGGACCCCCGTACGAGCAGTACTTC
cdr3_aa: CSVEEGPGPPYEQYF

clone_size: few
j_call: TRBJ2-3
v_call: TRBV19
d_call: .
cdr3_nt: TGTGCCAGTACCCTTACTACAGGGGCAGTGGGAGGTACGCAGTATTTT
cdr3_aa: CASTLTTGAVGGTQYF

clone_size: .
j_call: TRBJ1-1
v_call: TRBV2
d_call: .
cdr3_nt: TGTGCCAGCACCAAAGGGTCCGCAGGGGTTTACACTGAAGCTTTCTTT
cdr3_aa: CASTKGSAGVYTEAFF

clone_size: .
j_call: TRBJ2-3
v_call: TRBV9
d_call: .
cdr3_nt: TGTGCCAGCAGCGTAAAGGGTCCTAATACGCAGTATTTT
cdr3_aa: CASSVKGPNTQYF

clone_size: .
j_call: TRBJ2-3
v_call: TRBV28
d_call: TRBD1
cdr3_nt: TGTGCCAGCAGTTTTCCAGGGGGTTTGGCAGATACGCAGTATTTT
cdr3_aa: CASSFPGGLADTQYF